This TCR beta chain was sequenced for a study of long-term antiretroviral therapy in people with HIV (dated by TCRdb to 2021 to 2024). Describing the broader study: Collection of the earliest samples took place about a decade ahead of the 2015 WHO recommendation for immediate ART, at a time when ART was typically delayed until CD4 counts fell. A retrospective serial study tested whether ART initiation and durable HIV suppression were associated with changes in peripheral blood TRB repertoire composition and diversity. From fewer than 35 adults with confirmed HIV infection, the cohort provided 150 to 200 cryopreserved PBMC samples, gathered serially across a mean of approximately six years (range 1-12). Of the approximately 30 participants with HIV, roughly twelve were female. No cross-contamination during QIAcube processing turned up in test extractions that ran a monoclonal T-cell line alongside 33 polyclonal samples.

As for this clone: Its antigen is not yet known. No much larger clonotype is one base removed from it; base qualities were not supplied.

Sequencing of the TRB variable region was done with the immunoSEQ hsTCRB v3.0 assay at survey level resolution. A depth of about 40,000-55,000 T-cell genomes per sample was targeted for TRB sequencing. An Illumina MiSeq with a v3 150-cycle kit was used to sequence the pooled TRB libraries. In the paper's pipeline: Analysis of repertoires was carried out in R inside a reproducible Nextflow workflow spanning QC, data transformation and analysis. Custom analyses were implemented in LymphoSeq2, an R package for AIRR-Seq data exploration. After excluding a few samples that yielded fewer than 5000 total TRB sequences, 190 or so HIV repertoires remained for analysis. Among the approximately 180 retained HIV repertoires, 59 were collected before ART initiation and some 130 were collected after ART initiation. Repertoires were downsampled to 5000 TRB nucleotide sequences, and summary statistics were averaged over 100 downsampling iterations. TRB sequences were retained for analysis only if CDR3 regions of at least seven amino acids were present. A Shannon entropy-derived clonality score and the Gini coefficient were used to measure diversity. In repertoire networks, the top 5000 CDR3 amino acid sequences were linked whenever an edit distance of one separated two sequences. Antigen specificity groups and MHC restriction were predicted for TRB CDR3 amino acid sequences with GLIPH2. Known CMV, EBV, HIV or tissue antigen associations were flagged by matching CDR3 amino acid sequences against VDJdb and McPAS-TCR. Pre-ART, post-ART and control groups were compared with Wilcoxon signed-rank tests and Holm-Bonferroni correction. Imported from immuneACCESS, the table was reduced by TCRdb to in-frame sequences with V and J called. These copies leave out some clones; in studies compared against another copy, an unresolved V gene accounts for under half, and the cause of the remainder is not known. The D gene and trimming were derived from the DNA, and the V and J assignments and clone size from that table. This sample is represented by about 14,000 clones; approximately 91% of them were singletons. Under 14% of the sample is held by the ten biggest clonotypes.

Its CDR3 holds 15 amino acids, cysteine through phenylalanine. The entry retains the CDR3 DNA only, 45 bases that are in frame from base 1. The germline V gene encodes CDR1 SGHRS and CDR2 YFSETQ. The junction shows trimming of 4 bases on V and 0 bases on J, plus 11 bases between the germline ends. Participants were included only if at least one PBMC sample before ART initiation and at least two post-ART samples were available. Every participant with HIV received treatment in the United States of America. Cryopreserved samples of roughly 0.95-10 million PBMC were thawed and washed before DNA extraction. At the time of the earliest PBMC sample, participants with HIV were aged between roughly 20 and 55 years. PBMC samples were contributed by each participant from 1-4 timepoints before ART initiation and 2-8 timepoints after ART initiation, with a median of 7 samples. For every participant, serial HIV viral load, CD4+ T-cell count, ART history and demographic data were obtained. Genomic DNA was extracted from unsorted PBMC with a Qiagen kit on a QIAcube, processed in batches of 12 samples.

What the work shows at the level of the full study, not this receptor alone: Because PBMC availability was limited, only the TCR beta chain was sequenced, with no alpha chain pairing. Because cell numbers in pre-ART samples were limited, unsorted PBMC were profiled instead of sorted CD4+ and CD8+ T cells. CDR3 length ranges in HIV repertoires were narrower than in controls, and network structure suggested an antigen-experienced repertoire with only a slight naive shift after ART. Starting ART was linked to a significant rise in TRB diversity, yet even with long-term ART the diversity remained significantly lower than in transplant donor controls. Inferences about post-ART repertoire changes were limited because no data were available on ART adherence, viral resistance or therapy changes. Samples dated from the mid-2000s to the late 2010s, and the ART regimens used may be less effective than current ones. The repertoire was dominated across all time points by expanded TRB clones identified before ART initiation, although this dominance was seen to fluctuate and to decrease in many PLHIV after ART.

This chain is built from TRBV5-1 and TRBJ1-3, with the D gene too uncertain to name. This sample comprised unsorted PBMCs, obtained 6.2 years after starting antiretroviral therapy. The receptor comes from a man in his forties with HIV. This receptor carries the CDR3 CASSPDGDSGNTIYF. The bases read TGCGCCAGCAGCCCGGACGGAGACTCTGGAAACACCATATATTTT.